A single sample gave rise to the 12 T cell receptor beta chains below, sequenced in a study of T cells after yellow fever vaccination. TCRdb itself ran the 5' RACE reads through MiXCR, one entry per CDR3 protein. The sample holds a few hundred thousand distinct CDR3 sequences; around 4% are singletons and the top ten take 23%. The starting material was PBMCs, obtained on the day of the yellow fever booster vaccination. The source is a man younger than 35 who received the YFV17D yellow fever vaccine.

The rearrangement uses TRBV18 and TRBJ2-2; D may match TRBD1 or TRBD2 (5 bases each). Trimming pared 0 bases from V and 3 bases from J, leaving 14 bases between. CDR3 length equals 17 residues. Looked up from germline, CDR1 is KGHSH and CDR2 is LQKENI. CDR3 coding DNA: TGTGCCAGCTCACCACCGAGGGGCCGAGAATACACCGGGGAGCTGTTTTTT. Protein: CASSPPRGREYTGELFF.

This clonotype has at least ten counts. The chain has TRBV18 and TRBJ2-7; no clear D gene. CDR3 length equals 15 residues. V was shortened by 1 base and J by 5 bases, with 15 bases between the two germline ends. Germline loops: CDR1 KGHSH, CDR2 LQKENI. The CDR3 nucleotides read TGTGCCAGCTCACCACGATCGGGCACGAAAAACGAGCAGTACTTC. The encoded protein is CASSPRSGTKNEQYF.

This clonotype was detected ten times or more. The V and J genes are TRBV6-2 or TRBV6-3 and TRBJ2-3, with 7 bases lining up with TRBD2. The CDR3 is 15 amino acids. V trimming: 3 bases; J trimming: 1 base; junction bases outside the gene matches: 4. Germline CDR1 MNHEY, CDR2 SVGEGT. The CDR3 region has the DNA TGTGCCAGCAGTTATCGAAGCGGGGGCACAGATACGCAGTATTTT. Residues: CASSYRSGGTDTQYF.

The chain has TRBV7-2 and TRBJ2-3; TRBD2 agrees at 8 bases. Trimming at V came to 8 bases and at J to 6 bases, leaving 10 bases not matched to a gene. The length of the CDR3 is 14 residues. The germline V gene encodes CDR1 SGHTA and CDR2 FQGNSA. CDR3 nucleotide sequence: TGTGCCAGCCGGAAACGACTAGCGACGGATACGCAGTATTTT. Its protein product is CASRKRLATDTQYF.

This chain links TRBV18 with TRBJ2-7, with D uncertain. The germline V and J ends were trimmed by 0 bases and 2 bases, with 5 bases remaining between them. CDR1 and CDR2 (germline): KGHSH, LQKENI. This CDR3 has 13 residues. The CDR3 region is CASSPPSAYEQYV. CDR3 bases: TGTGCCAGCTCACCACCGAGTGCCTACGAGCAGTACGTC.

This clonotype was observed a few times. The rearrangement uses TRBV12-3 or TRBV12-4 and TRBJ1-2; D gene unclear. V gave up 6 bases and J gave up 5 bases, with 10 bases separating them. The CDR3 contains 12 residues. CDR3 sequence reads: CASRMTVYGYTF. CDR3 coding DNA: TGTGCCAGCAGAATGACCGTTTATGGCTACACCTTC.

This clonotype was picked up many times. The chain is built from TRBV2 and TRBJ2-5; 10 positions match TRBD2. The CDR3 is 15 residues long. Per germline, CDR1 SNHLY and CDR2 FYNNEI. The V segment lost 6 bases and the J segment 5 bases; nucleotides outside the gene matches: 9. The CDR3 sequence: CASSFWGSGGETQYF. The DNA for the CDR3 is TGTGCCAGCAGCTTCTGGGGTAGCGGGGGGGAGACCCAGTACTTC.

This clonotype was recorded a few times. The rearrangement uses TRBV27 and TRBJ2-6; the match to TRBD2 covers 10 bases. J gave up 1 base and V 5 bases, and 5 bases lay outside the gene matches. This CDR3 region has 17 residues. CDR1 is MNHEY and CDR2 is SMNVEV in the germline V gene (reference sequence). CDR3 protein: CASSLELAGSGANVLTF. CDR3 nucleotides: TGTGCCAGCAGTCTAGAACTAGCGGGGTCTGGGGCCAACGTCCTGACTTTC. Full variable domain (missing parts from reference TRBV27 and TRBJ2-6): EAQVTQNPRYLITVTGKKLTVTCSQNMNHEYMSWYRQDPGLGLRQIYYSMNVEVTDKGDVPEGYKVSRKEKRNFPLILESPSPNQTSLYFCASSLELAGSGANVLTFGAGSRLTVL.

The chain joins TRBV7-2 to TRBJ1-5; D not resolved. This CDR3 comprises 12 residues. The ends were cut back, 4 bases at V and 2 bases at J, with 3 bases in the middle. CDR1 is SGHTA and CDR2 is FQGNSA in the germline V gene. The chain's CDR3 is CASSSRNQPQHF. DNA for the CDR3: TGTGCCAGCAGCTCCCGCAATCAGCCCCAGCATTTT.

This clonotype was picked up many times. In DNA, the CDR3 is TGCGCCAGCAGCTTGGGCAGGGGGTATGAAAAACTGTTTTTT. Translation: CASSLGRGYEKLFF. The V gene is TRBV5-1, the J gene TRBJ1-4, with 7 bases that match TRBD1. The junction had 2 bases not matched to a gene; V was cut back by 0 bases and J by 6 bases. Germline CDR1 reads SGHRS; CDR2 reads YFSETQ. This CDR3 has 14 residues. Combining the CDR3 with reference TRBV5-1 and TRBJ1-4 gives the whole variable domain KAGVTQTPRYLIKTRGQQVTLSCSPISGHRSVSWYQQTPGQGLQFLFEYFSETQRNKGNFPGRFSGRQFSNSRSEMNVSTLELGDSALYLCASSLGRGYEKLFFGSGTQLSVL.

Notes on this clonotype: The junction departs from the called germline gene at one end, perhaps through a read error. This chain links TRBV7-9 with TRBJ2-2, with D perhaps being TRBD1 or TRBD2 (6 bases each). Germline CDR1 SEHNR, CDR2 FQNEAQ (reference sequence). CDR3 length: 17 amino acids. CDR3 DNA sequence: TGTGCCAGCAGCCTAGCATGGGGGGCACGGAACACCGGGGAGCTGTTTTTT. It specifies CASSLAWGARNTGELFF. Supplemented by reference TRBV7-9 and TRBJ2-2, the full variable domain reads DTGVSQNPRHKITKRGQNVTFRCDPISEHNRLYWYRQTLGQGPEFLTYFQNEAQLEKSRLLSDRFSAERPKGSFSTLEIQRTEQGDSAMYLCASSLAWGARNTGELFFGEGSRLTVL.

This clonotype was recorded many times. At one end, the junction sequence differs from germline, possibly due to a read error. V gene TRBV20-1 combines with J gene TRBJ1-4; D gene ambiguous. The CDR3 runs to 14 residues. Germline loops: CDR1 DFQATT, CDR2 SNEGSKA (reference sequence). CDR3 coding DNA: TGCAGTGCCAGAGGCAATATATGGGATGAAAAACTGTTTTTT. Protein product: CSARGNIWDEKLFF.